The 3 T cell receptor beta chains listed next were all sequenced from one sample in a study of OX40 agonist ivuxolimab in advanced cancers. The method was immunoSEQ multiplex PCR; TCRdb's version includes in-frame clones alone and lacks a portion of them. This repertoire shows tens of thousands of clones, approximately 89% found once; its top ten account for about 0.2%. The sample consisted of CD4+ or CD8+ T cells sorted from blood, taken in a trial of the OX40 agonist ivuxolimab. All receptors come from an adult with an advanced solid tumor such as melanoma, head and neck, liver or kidney cancer.

The chain joins TRBV20-1 to TRBJ1-2; weak D call: TRBD1 (6 bases). The CDR3 loop spans 11 amino acids. Trimming took 1 base from V and 7 from J, leaving 7 bases between them. Germline CDR1 and CDR2: DFQATT and SNEGSKA (reference sequence). The DNA for the CDR3 is TGCAGTGCTAGAGGAGGGGGTGGCTACACCTTC. Translating it yields CSARGGGGYTF.

V usage is TRBV5-6 and J usage is TRBJ2-3; no definite D call. Germline assignment: CDR1 SGHDT and CDR2 YYEEEE. There are 13 residues in the CDR3. The V and J ends lost 0 bases and 4 bases respectively, with 6 bases between them. Here the CDR3 reads CASSLVRSDTQYF. For the CDR3, the DNA is TGTGCCAGCAGCTTGGTGAGGTCAGATACGCAGTATTTT.

Here the CDR3 reads CASSVTATHEQYF. The CDR3 region has the DNA TGTGCCAGCAGTGTTACAGCTACCCACGAGCAGTACTTC. The chain employs TRBV6-4 and TRBJ2-7; D is unresolved. From germline, CDR1 is MRHNA and CDR2 SNTAGT. This CDR3 has 13 amino acids. With 4 bases removed from V and 5 bases from J, the gap between germline ends came to 12 bases.